This entry concerns a single T cell receptor (beta chain). Its target is not known. One junction end does not reproduce the germline sequence, and a read error may be involved. The data belong to a study of cytomegalovirus exposure and HLA in healthy donors. Regarding the study as a whole: TCR beta V segments were, for the most part, productive about 87% or about 30% of the time in an earlier analysis.

Primers included in the PCR were 60 Vbeta and 13 Jbeta primers. The data were produced by immunoSEQ multiplex PCR, yet TCRdb's version contains in-frame clones alone and is incomplete. This table has 100,000 to 150,000 clones, around 72% appearing once. The CDR3 spans 18 residues. Germline V gene data show CDR1 as SGDLS and CDR2 as YYNGEE. V and J are TRBV9 and TRBJ2-1, with D perhaps matching TRBD2 (6 bases). This clonotype originated in a woman aged 18-30 years in good health and CMV-seronegative. Sample: PBMCs. The CDR3 nucleotides are TGTGCCATCAGCGTAGCATCTAGGCGGGGAATGGTTGGTAATGAGCAGTTCTTC. Protein: CAISVASRRGMVGNEQFF.